This T cell receptor beta chain was recorded in a study of T cell responses to AZD1222 COVID-19 vaccine. Comment on this clone: Its antigen is still unknown.

The protocol was immunoSEQ multiplex PCR, while the TCRdb copy is restricted to in-frame clones and leaves out a portion. The sample records some 100,000 clones, more than 75% being singletons. Germline assignment: CDR1 SGDLS and CDR2 YYNGEE. The CDR3 has 15 amino acids. Trimming pared 0 bases from V and 3 bases from J, leaving 13 bases between. General study points: Once two AZD1222 doses were given, Spike-specific TCR breadth and depth went up. Nearly half of the spike-specific TCRs reportedly recognize variant regions that carry no mutations. Donors in the cohort were predominantly white British and more often female, and clonal diversity was possibly underestimated.

The chain joins TRBV9 to TRBJ2-7, with TRBD1 as a possible D gene (6 bases). This receptor was taken from an adult who received the AZD1222 COVID-19 vaccine. Sequences were derived from peripheral blood, sampled 28 days after the second AZD1222 dose. CDR3 bases: TGTGCCAGCAGCGTAGCTCAGGGGCCGAACTACGAGCAGTACTTC. The encoded protein is CASSVAQGPNYEQYF. The whole variable domain, remainder taken from reference TRBV9 and TRBJ2-7, is DSGVTQTPKHLITATGQRVTLRCSPRSGDLSVYWYQQSLDQGLQFLIQYYNGEERAKGNILERFSAQQFPDLHSELNLSSLELGDSALYFCASSVAQGPNYEQYFGPGTRLTVT.